A few counts support the clone carrying this T cell receptor (beta chain). Only in-frame clones appear in the TCRdb table, and some are missing; sequencing was by immunoSEQ multiplex PCR. The sample contains approximately 44,000 clones, over 55% of which appear only once. The source of the sample is a study of PD-1 blockade in classical Hodgkin lymphoma. All trial patients relapsed after autologous stem cell transplantation. The CDR3 loop spans 15 amino acids. The germline V gene has CDR1 MNHEY and CDR2 SMNVEV (reference sequence). V shed 5 bases and J 6 bases; nucleotides not matched to a gene: 11. The specimen was peripheral blood mononuclear cells (PBMCs), collected at baseline. The chain links TRBV27 to TRBJ1-1; the match to TRBD1 covers 8 bases. The receptor was derived from a human donor with classical Hodgkin lymphoma. CDR3 loop: CASSRRTGRVAEAFF. In nucleotides, the CDR3 is TGTGCCAGCAGTCGTAGGACAGGGCGAGTGGCTGAAGCTTTCTTT.